What follows describes a single TCR beta chain. The target antigen is unknown. The sample comes from a study of blood T cells in healthy people across ages. V lost 4 bases and J lost 8, with 14 bases in between. This CDR3 has 12 amino acids. Germline V gives CDR1 SQVTM, CDR2 ANQGSEA. General study points: Among long-lived donors, naive CD4+ cells were more numerous and diversity higher than in aged donors.

Alongside a J-beta primer mix, a sample-barcoded 5' primer served in a second PCR lasting about 7 to 11 cycles. MiXCR, applied by TCRdb to the 5' RACE reads, yields one record per CDR3 protein. The sample gives about 1.4 million distinct CDR3 sequences, around 59% of which show up once; 6.5% to 8.5% is in the top ten. In terms of origin and age, donors were healthy Caucasian individuals from Russia aged roughly 6 to 95. Approximately 9 milliliters was the volume of peripheral blood drawn from each donor. The rearrangement uses TRBV29-1 and TRBJ1-1; D remains ambiguous. The receptor comes from a man younger than 35 in good health. Sequences were obtained from blood. CDR3 in amino acids: CSVGTGLCEAFF. The DNA of the CDR3 is TGCAGCGTTGGGACCGGCCTGTGCGAAGCTTTCTTT.